This T cell receptor (beta chain) was identified during a study of cytomegalovirus exposure and HLA in healthy donors. Study-level background: Earlier results showed 90 million to 120 million unique TCR beta sequences derived from approximately 170 million T cells.

Whole-study findings and limits: It was 160 or so TCR beta chains that were listed as cytomegalovirus-associated. Later analysis revealed greater clonal expansion in HLA-associated TCR beta chains than in equally common others.

It was with 60 Vbeta and 13 Jbeta primers that the PCR ran. Data came from immunoSEQ multiplex PCR; TCRdb stores just in-frame clones and leaves some out. The repertoire holds approximately 120,000 clones, with approximately 17% as singletons. The CDR3 spans 16 residues. The J segment lost 4 bases and the V segment lost 5 bases, leaving 10 bases of the junction unmatched. Germline V lookup: CDR1 MNHEY, CDR2 SMNVEV (reference sequence). On this clone itself: As yet, its antigen is unknown.

The J gene is TRBJ1-5, the V gene TRBV27; TRBD1 agrees at 8 bases. The sequenced sample was PBMCs. This TCR derives from a female donor in good health and CMV-seropositive. CDR3 sequence: CASSPHMDRDNQPQHF. CDR3 in DNA: TGTGCCAGCAGTCCCCACATGGACAGGGATAATCAGCCCCAGCATTTT.